The 14 T cell receptor beta chains below were found in one sample sequenced in a study of blood T cell repertoires in COVID-19. Profiled with immunoSEQ multiplex PCR; TCRdb holds only in-frame clones, not every one. Found here are some 220,000 clones, 86% of them singletons; the top ten hold more than 3.5%. Material for sequencing was PBMCs or T cells enriched from blood (not recorded which). The source is a middle-aged woman with acute COVID-19.

The V call is TRBV21-1, the J call TRBJ1-1; TRBD1 reflects the table's D call only, with no check against the DNA. TRBV21-1 is reported as a pseudogene. The CDR3 spans 15 residues. In DNA form, the CDR3 reads TGTGCCAGCAGCAAAAAACAGGGAGAGGACACTGAAGCTTTCTTT. Amino acids: CASSKKQGEDTEAFF.

The genes are TRBV7-9 and TRBJ1-1; TRBD1 matches at 8 bases. The CDR3 has 14 residues. Germline V lookup: CDR1 SEHNR, CDR2 FQNEAQ (reference sequence). Trimming cost V 2 bases and J 7 bases; bases outside gene matches: 6. The CDR3 DNA is TGTGCCAGCAGCTTAAGGACAGGGTATGGTGAAGCTTTCTTT. It yields the protein CASSLRTGYGEAFF. The full variable domain, in which reference TRBV7-9 and TRBJ1-1 provide the parts outside the CDR3, is DTGVSQNPRHKITKRGQNVTFRCDPISEHNRLYWYRQTLGQGPEFLTYFQNEAQLEKSRLLSDRFSAERPKGSFSTLEIQRTEQGDSAMYLCASSLRTGYGEAFFGQGTRLTVV.

The chain couples TRBV11-2 to TRBJ2-7; a weak D match, TRBD2 (6 bases). Germline CDR1 is SGHAT and CDR2 is FQNNGV. CDR3 size: 14 residues. V was trimmed by 4 bases and J by 2 bases, leaving 12 bases between them. CDR3 nucleotides: TGTGCCAGCAGCTCTGGGGGGTCCCCCTACGAGCAGTACGTC. It specifies CASSSGGSPYEQYV.

The chain couples TRBV9 to TRBJ2-7; 9 nucleotides align to TRBD1. Per the germline V gene, CDR1 is SGDLS and CDR2 is YYNGEE. This CDR3 is 14 amino acids long. The V segment lost 4 bases and the J segment 2 bases; nucleotides outside the gene matches: 4. The CDR3 spells CASSPGQGTYEQYF. DNA for the CDR3: TGTGCCAGCAGCCCTGGACAGGGGACCTACGAGCAGTACTTC.

This chain joins TRBV19 and TRBJ1-2; D is ambiguous. The CDR3 totals 14 residues. Per the germline V gene, CDR1 is LNHDA and CDR2 is SQIVND (reference sequence). V lost 3 bases and J lost 0, with 8 bases in between. The CDR3, as DNA: TGTGCCAGTAGTATTGGGCCAGCTAACTATGGCTACACCTTC. Protein sequence: CASSIGPANYGYTF. The whole variable domain, filled in from reference TRBV19 and TRBJ1-2, reads DGGITQSPKYLFRKEGQNVTLSCEQNLNHDAMYWYRQDPGQGLRLIYYSQIVNDFQKGDIAEGYSVSREKKESFPLTVTSAQKNPTAFYLCASSIGPANYGYTFGSGTRLTVV.

This chain joins TRBV5-4 and TRBJ2-1; 8 bases agree with TRBD1. Unmatched junction bases numbered 5, after V lost 1 base and J lost 5 bases. This CDR3 is built from 15 residues. The germline V gene has CDR1 SGHNT and CDR2 YYREEE (reference sequence). The CDR3 is CASSLRQGANNEQFF. The CDR3 nucleotides are TGTGCCAGCAGCTTGAGGCAGGGGGCAAACAATGAGCAGTTCTTC.

There are many counts of this clone. The chain joins TRBV2 to TRBJ2-6; D is uncertain. V shed 0 bases and J shed 1 base, with 19 bases lying between them. Germline values: CDR1 SNHLY, CDR2 FYNNEI. CDR3 size: 20 residues. CDR3 bases: TGTGCCAGCAGTGAAGCGGCGCATTGGAGTGGATTTTCTGGGGCCAACGTCCTGACTTTC. It yields the protein CASSEAAHWSGFSGANVLTF.

V and J are TRBV6-1 and TRBJ1-2; 7 positions match TRBD1. Trimming cost V 2 bases and J 4 bases; bases outside gene matches: 4. The CDR3 runs 14 residues. Germline V gene lookup returns CDR1 MNHNS and CDR2 SASEGT. CDR3 in amino acids: CASSEQGDLYGYTF. The CDR3 nucleotides read TGTGCCAGCAGTGAACAGGGGGATCTCTATGGCTACACCTTC.

The rearrangement joins TRBV7-9 to TRBJ1-1; the match to TRBD1 covers 8 bases. This CDR3 has 16 residues. CDR1 and CDR2 (germline): SEHNR, FQNEAQ (reference sequence). Losses at the gene ends were 5 bases for V and 4 bases for J; bases not matched to a gene: 12. The CDR3 loop is CASSLAGGVLSTEAFF. DNA of the CDR3: TGTGCCAGCAGCCTCGCAGGGGGCGTTCTGAGCACTGAAGCTTTCTTT.

The V gene is TRBV5-1, the J gene TRBJ2-3; D is undetermined. CDR1 and CDR2 (germline): SGHRS, YFSETQ. Trimming removed 0 bases from V and 0 bases from J, with 11 bases in between. CDR3 length: 16 residues. As DNA, the CDR3 is TGCGCCAGCAGCTTGGCCAGCCCAGGTAGCACAGATACGCAGTATTTT. This codes for CASSLASPGSTDTQYF.

A note on this clone: The sample contains more than one DNA sequence encoding this CDR3. This chain connects TRBV7-2 to TRBJ1-1; D may be TRBD1 (5 bases). Trimming stripped 4 bases from V and 1 base from J, with 7 bases between. This CDR3 spans 13 amino acids. Germline loops: CDR1 SGHTA, CDR2 FQGNSA. CDR3 sequence: CASSSQGNTEAFF. CDR3 nucleotides: TGTGCCAGCAGCTCTCAGGGGAACACTGAAGCTTTCTTT.

This clone was observed once. The rearrangement uses TRBV19 and TRBJ1-1; 10 positions agree with TRBD1. The CDR3 consists of 16 residues. V was clipped by 6 bases and J by 4 bases; unmatched bases: 11. Germline CDR1 LNHDA, CDR2 SQIVND (reference sequence). This CDR3 reads CASSPRDRGWVTEAFF. The CDR3 DNA sequence: TGTGCCAGTAGCCCCCGGGACAGGGGTTGGGTCACTGAAGCTTTCTTT. The variable domain in full, with the rest retrieved from reference TRBV19 and TRBJ1-1, is DGGITQSPKYLFRKEGQNVTLSCEQNLNHDAMYWYRQDPGQGLRLIYYSQIVNDFQKGDIAEGYSVSREKKESFPLTVTSAQKNPTAFYLCASSPRDRGWVTEAFFGQGTRLTVV.

The chain has TRBV7-2 and TRBJ1-1; TRBD1 matches at 12 bases. This CDR3 has 16 amino acids. Looked up from germline, CDR1 is SGHTA and CDR2 is FQGNSA. Trimming at V came to 4 bases and at J to 2 bases, leaving 5 bases not matched to a gene. CDR3 region: CASSSGQGALNTEAFF. Here the CDR3 DNA reads TGTGCCAGCAGCTCGGGACAGGGGGCACTAAACACTGAAGCTTTCTTT.

The chain has TRBV6-2 or TRBV6-3 and TRBJ1-6; no firm D call. V lost 7 bases to trimming and J lost 6 bases, with 10 bases between them. The CDR3 contains 13 residues. Germline V CDR1 and CDR2: MNHEY, SVGEGT. The CDR3 sequence is CASTPDSNSPLHF. In nucleotides, the CDR3 is TGTGCCAGCACCCCGGACTCTAATTCACCCCTCCACTTT.